The 21 T cell receptor beta chains reported below all come from one sample, sequenced in a study of control samples from healthy donors and cancer patients. Assay: immunoSEQ multiplex PCR; the TCRdb copy retains only in-frame clones and omits some. The sample lists tens of thousands of clones, less than 90% seen once, with 7.5% to 9% in the top ten. Sample: blood. The receptors here all came from an older woman in good health.

V is TRBV10-3 and J is TRBJ2-7, with TRBD1 matching over 9 bases. V trimming: 10 bases; J trimming: 7 bases; junction bases outside the gene matches: 11. The CDR3 runs 13 residues. Germline CDR1 reads ENHRY; CDR2 reads SYGVKD. The CDR3 sequence is CATRGDRAGEQYF. The CDR3 bases are TGTGCCACCAGAGGGGACAGGGCTGGGGAGCAGTACTTC.

This clone has more than one count but fewer than ten. This chain joins TRBV20-1 and TRBJ2-7; tentative D call: TRBD1 (6 bases). The CDR3 covers 13 residues. Germline V CDR1 and CDR2: DFQATT, SNEGSKA (reference sequence). Trimming pared 5 bases from V and 2 bases from J, leaving 13 bases between. As DNA, the CDR3 is TGCAGTGCTCGTGAGACAGGTACCTACGAGCAGTACTTC. This translates into CSARETGTYEQYF.

This rearrangement joins TRBV6-2 or TRBV6-3 to TRBJ2-5; 11 bases are a match to TRBD2. V lost 2 bases to trimming and J lost 4 bases; unmatched junction nucleotides: 0. The CDR3 spans 14 residues. Per germline, CDR1 MNHEY and CDR2 SVGEGT. CDR3 in amino acids: CASSYGLAGETQYF. DNA for the CDR3: TGTGCCAGCAGTTACGGACTAGCGGGAGAGACCCAGTACTTC.

V gene TRBV27 combines with J gene TRBJ1-2; 7 bases are shared with TRBD1. V dropped 2 bases and J dropped 4; count of bases not matched to a gene: 7. Germline assignment: CDR1 MNHEY and CDR2 SMNVEV (reference sequence). The CDR3 sequence is 15 residues long. The CDR3 spells CASSLHRTGFYGYTF. CDR3 DNA sequence: TGTGCCAGCAGTTTACATCGGACAGGATTCTATGGCTACACCTTC.

V usage is TRBV4-1 and J usage is TRBJ1-6, with no clear D. From germline, CDR1 is MGHRA and CDR2 YSYEKL. The V end lost 2 bases, the J end lost 13 bases, and 12 bases lay between the germline ends. The CDR3 has 13 residues. CDR3 DNA: TGCGCCAGCAGCCAAACGCCCCCGGGTCCCCTCCACTTT. It yields the protein CASSQTPPGPLHF.

This chain uses TRBV27 with TRBJ2-1; D perhaps matches TRBD2 (5 bases). Germline V CDR1 and CDR2: MNHEY, SMNVEV (reference sequence). V was clipped by 8 bases and J by 2 bases, with 16 bases between them. The CDR3 sequence is 15 residues long. CDR3 coding DNA: TGTGCCAGCTCCATAACTAGAGTTCCCTACAATGAGCAGTTCTTC. Amino acid sequence: CASSITRVPYNEQFF.

This clone turned up a few times. V is TRBV4-1 and J is TRBJ2-7, with 8 bases fitting TRBD1. The length of the CDR3 is 14 residues. J gave up 3 bases and V 2 bases, and 3 bases lay outside the gene matches. Germline CDR1 MGHRA, CDR2 YSYEKL. CDR3 sequence: CASSQPGQVYEQYF. The CDR3 DNA follows: TGCGCCAGCAGCCAACCGGGACAGGTCTACGAGCAGTACTTC.

V gene TRBV19 combines with J gene TRBJ1-2; D is ambiguous. Germline V gives CDR1 LNHDA, CDR2 SQIVND (reference sequence). This CDR3 is built from 13 residues. The V end lost 1 base, the J end lost 4 bases, and 7 bases lay between the germline ends. CDR3 protein: CASSIALGYGYTF. CDR3 nucleotides: TGTGCCAGTAGTATAGCCCTCGGCTATGGCTACACCTTC.

The chain carries TRBV29-1 and TRBJ2-3, with D possibly TRBD2 on 6 matching bases. In germline, CDR1 is SQVTM, CDR2 ANQGSEA. The CDR3 loop spans 13 amino acids. V lost 1 base, J lost 4 bases, and 9 bases lay in between. The CDR3 DNA reads as TGCAGCGTTGAAGGGGGAGGACCAGATACGCAGTATTTT. It codes for CSVEGGGPDTQYF.

In its sample, this clone was seen a few times. This chain links TRBV5-1 with TRBJ1-2; TRBD1 might be the D (5 bases). This CDR3 spans 12 amino acids. Trimming shortened V by 0 bases and J by 14 bases, and 14 bases separated the two germline ends. Germline CDR1 and CDR2: SGHRS and YFSETQ. The CDR3 region is CASSLAGGRETF. CDR3 DNA: TGCGCCAGCAGCTTGGCGGGGGGAAGGGAGACCTTC.

The genes are TRBV9 and TRBJ2-7; TRBD1 agrees at 8 bases. V dropped 3 bases and J dropped 3; count of bases not matched to a gene: 11. The germline V gene encodes CDR1 SGDLS and CDR2 YYNGEE. This CDR3 spans 16 amino acids. CDR3 sequence: CASSEGDFGQGYEQYF. In DNA, the CDR3 is TGTGCCAGCAGCGAGGGGGATTTCGGACAGGGCTACGAGCAGTACTTC.

V usage is TRBV7-9 and J usage is TRBJ2-3; D is unclear. Trimming stripped 5 bases from V and 0 bases from J, with 6 bases between. This CDR3 contains 13 residues. The germline gives CDR1 SEHNR, CDR2 FQNEAQ (reference sequence). As DNA, the CDR3 is TGTGCCAGCAGCCTTAAAAGCACAGATACGCAGTATTTT. Its translation: CASSLKSTDTQYF.

This sequence joins TRBV6-1 and TRBJ1-3, with no clear D. CDR1 MNHNS and CDR2 SASEGT come from the germline V gene. The CDR3 totals 14 residues. With 1 base removed from V and 0 bases from J, the gap between germline ends came to 4 bases. CDR3 loop: CASSEGISGNTIYF. In DNA, the CDR3 is TGTGCCAGCAGTGAAGGGATCTCTGGAAACACCATATATTTT.

The CDR3: CASSFGQGLPSGYTF. The CDR3 DNA reads as TGTGCCAGCAGCTTCGGACAGGGACTACCTAGTGGCTACACCTTC. The rearrangement links TRBV5-5 to TRBJ1-2, with 8 bases identical to TRBD1. The CDR3 length is 15 residues. V trimming: 2 bases; J trimming: 7 bases; junction bases outside the gene matches: 10. Germline assignment: CDR1 SGHKS and CDR2 YYEKEE (reference sequence).

The chain employs TRBV7-2 and TRBJ1-4; D is ambiguous. The CDR3 consists of 15 residues. V was clipped by 5 bases and J by 10 bases, with 20 bases between them. The germline gives CDR1 SGHTA, CDR2 FQGNSA. The CDR3 nucleotides read TGTGCCAGCAGCGGTGGTGGGCGATCCCCTGGAAAACTGTTTTTT. Translating gives CASSGGGRSPGKLFF.

The chain is built from TRBV24-1 and TRBJ1-1; a possible D gene is TRBD1 (6 bases). Germline loops: CDR1 KGHDR, CDR2 SFDVKD. Trimming stripped 10 bases from V and 7 bases from J, with 18 bases between. This CDR3 region has 13 residues. The CDR3 coding sequence is TGTGCCACTCGGGACACCCCTGAACATGAAGCTTTCTTT. This codes for CATRDTPEHEAFF.

This clone was seen many times. The chain is built from TRBV4-2 and TRBJ2-7; 15 positions agree with TRBD2. After removal of 3 bases from V and 3 bases from J, the junction contained 0 bases not matched to a gene. The CDR3 runs 15 residues. Germline V gene data show CDR1 as LGHNA and CDR2 as YNFKEQ. CDR3 loop: CASSQGLAGGYEQYF. CDR3 coding DNA: TGTGCCAGCAGCCAGGGACTAGCGGGAGGCTACGAGCAGTACTTC.

This clone occurred a few times. The CDR3 DNA reads as TGTGCCAGCAGCATAGACCTATCCGGCACCTACGAGCAGTACTTC. Translation: CASSIDLSGTYEQYF. The chain combines TRBV5-4 with TRBJ2-7; D is undetermined. The CDR3 covers 15 residues. V lost 4 bases to trimming and J lost 2 bases, with 16 bases between them. Germline CDR1 SGHNT, CDR2 YYREEE (reference sequence).

This clone was seen only once. The chain links TRBV14 to TRBJ1-1; D is perhaps TRBD1 (5 bases). The length of the CDR3 is 14 residues. V gave up 4 bases and J gave up 6 bases, with 15 bases separating them. Germline V CDR1 and CDR2: SGHDN, FVKESK. The CDR3 here is CASSPVGGFPEAFF. CDR3 nucleotide sequence: TGTGCCAGCAGCCCTGTGGGGGGTTTCCCTGAAGCTTTCTTT.

The J gene is TRBJ2-2, the V gene TRBV7-2; no reliable D call. V was clipped by 1 base and J by 7 bases, with 7 bases between them. The CDR3 spans 13 residues. Germline CDR1 is SGHTA and CDR2 is FQGNSA. DNA for the CDR3: TGTGCCAGCAGCTTAGTAGCAGACGGGGAGCTGTTTTTT. Its protein is CASSLVADGELFF.

The chain links TRBV30 to TRBJ2-7, with D possibly TRBD1 on 6 matching bases. The germline V gene has CDR1 GTSNPN and CDR2 SVGIG (reference sequence). The length of the CDR3 is 11 residues. V lost 3 bases to trimming and J lost 6 bases, with 9 bases between them. CDR3 amino acids: CAWRGRGEQYF. The CDR3 coding sequence is TGTGCCTGGAGAGGCAGGGGCGAGCAGTACTTC.